The 22 T cell receptor beta chains given below trace back to one sample, sequenced in a study of blood T cells in healthy people across ages. Using a J-beta primer mix together with a sample-barcoded 5' primer, a second PCR was run for roughly 7 to 11 cycles. MiXCR, applied by TCRdb to the 5' RACE reads, yields one record per CDR3 protein. The data contain 1.5 million to 2 million distinct CDR3 sequences, 49% of them seen just once; the ten biggest clones take up over 2%. The source material was blood. Receptors originate from a woman in her thirties or forties in good health.

The chain couples TRBV4-1 to TRBJ2-1; TRBD2 matches at 10 bases. This CDR3 has 16 residues. Germline CDR1 and CDR2: MGHRA and YSYEKL. V shed 5 bases, J shed 4 bases, and the junction held 8 bases outside the gene matches. The CDR3 sequence: CASSWATSGAYNEQFF. The CDR3 DNA reads TGCGCCAGCAGCTGGGCTACTAGCGGGGCTTACAATGAGCAGTTCTTC.

The chain uses TRBV7-9 and TRBJ2-1; D not certain. This CDR3 is built from 13 residues. Germline V lookup: CDR1 SEHNR, CDR2 FQNEAQ (reference sequence). The V end was cut by 5 bases, the J end by 13 bases, with 18 bases between. CDR3 coding DNA: TGTGCCAGCAGCCCCCGCAGTCAAGAGACCCAGTTCTTC. It yields the protein CASSPRSQETQFF.

This chain uses TRBV7-6 with TRBJ2-1; 10 bases agree with TRBD1. Germline CDR1 is SGHVS and CDR2 is FNYEAQ. This CDR3 region has 15 residues. V shed 11 bases and J 4 bases; nucleotides not matched to a gene: 11. The CDR3 here is CAGIRTGGSYNEQFF. The CDR3 region has the DNA TGTGCCGGCATCCGGACAGGGGGGTCATACAATGAGCAGTTCTTC.

The chain uses TRBV27 and TRBJ1-6; weak D call: TRBD1 (5 bases). This CDR3 is built from 16 residues. V lost 0 bases to trimming and J lost 6 bases, with 12 bases between them. In germline, CDR1 is MNHEY, CDR2 SMNVEV (reference sequence). CDR3 DNA sequence: TGTGCCAGCAGTTTATCTTCGGGACTGCTTAATTCACCCCTCCACTTT. Residues: CASSLSSGLLNSPLHF.

This clonotype was seen only a few times. The gene calls are TRBV4-2 and TRBJ1-1, with 7 bases aligning to TRBD1. The CDR3 has 14 amino acids. V dropped 4 bases and J dropped 3; count of bases not matched to a gene: 5. Germline CDR1 reads LGHNA; CDR2 reads YNFKEQ. CDR3 protein: CASSLQGSDTEAFF. The CDR3 region has the DNA TGTGCCAGCAGCCTACAGGGGAGCGACACTGAAGCTTTCTTT.

This chain links TRBV20-1 with TRBJ2-3, with 9 bases lining up with TRBD2. J lost 7 bases, V lost 7 bases, and 15 bases had no gene match. Germline assignment: CDR1 DFQATT and CDR2 SNEGSKA (reference sequence). This CDR3 region has 15 residues. The CDR3 DNA sequence: TGCAGTGTTAGCGTTGCGCGGGGGGGCAGTAATACGCAGTATTTT. Protein sequence: CSVSVARGGSNTQYF.

This clonotype occurred a few times. The junction differs from germline at one of its ends, possibly a read error. This chain links TRBV7-7 with TRBJ2-1; perhaps TRBD1 as D (6 bases). The CDR3 contains 14 residues. Germline CDR1 reads SSHAT; CDR2 reads FNYEAQ (reference sequence). Written as DNA, the CDR3 is TGTGCTAGCAGCAGGGGAACGGCTTACAATGAGCAGTTCTTC. Its translation is CASSRGTAYNEQFF.

The V call is TRBV5-6, the J call TRBJ2-1, with D maybe TRBD1 (6 bases). The CDR3 extends over 13 amino acids. Germline-derived CDR1 and CDR2 are SGHDT and YYEEEE. The V end lost 1 base, the J end lost 15 bases, and 17 bases lay between the germline ends. CDR3 region: CASSLTIGQGWFF. In nucleotides, the CDR3 is TGTGCCAGCAGCTTGACTATCGGGCAGGGGTGGTTCTTC.

The chain carries TRBV20-1 and TRBJ2-1; 7 bases line up with TRBD2. The germline V gene has CDR1 DFQATT and CDR2 SNEGSKA (reference sequence). The CDR3 is 15 residues long. V was pared by 6 bases and J by 8 bases, with 16 bases of the junction left unmatched. The CDR3 DNA reads as TGCAGTGCCCCTGGGGGGGTCCGGGGAGGGTATGAGCAGTTCTTC. Translation gives CSAPGGVRGGYEQFF.

The V gene is TRBV5-6, the J gene TRBJ1-2; no clear D gene. Trimming pared 2 bases from V and 1 base from J, leaving 12 bases between. Per the germline V gene, CDR1 is SGHDT and CDR2 is YYEEEE. The CDR3 contains 15 residues. This CDR3 reads CASSLRHLLNYGYTF. In nucleotides, the CDR3 is TGTGCCAGCAGCTTACGGCACCTTCTTAACTATGGCTACACCTTC.

DNA for the CDR3: TGTGCCAGCAGTGTGCGCAGGGGGTATGAGACCCAGTACTTC. Its translation is CASSVRRGYETQYF. The chain uses TRBV12-3 or TRBV12-4 and TRBJ2-7, with 7 bases matching TRBD1. Near its end, the DNA agrees better with TRBJ2-5, so the J call may be wrong. CDR3 length: 14 amino acids.

The genes are TRBV28 and TRBJ2-3, with 8 bases fitting TRBD1. The CDR3 contains 15 residues. Germline values: CDR1 MDHEN, CDR2 SYDVKM. V dropped 5 bases and J dropped 2; count of bases not matched to a gene: 6. Here the CDR3 reads CASSPQGAPTDTQYF. The CDR3 DNA reads as TGTGCCAGCAGTCCGCAGGGGGCGCCCACAGATACGCAGTATTTT.

The V gene is TRBV7-2, the J gene TRBJ1-6; tentatively, D is TRBD1 (6 bases). V was cut by 3 bases and J by 8 bases, with 14 bases left in between. CDR3 length: 15 residues. CDR1 and CDR2 (germline): SGHTA, FQGNSA. The CDR3 DNA reads TGTGCCAGCAGCTTTCGAAACAGGGCCGATTCACCCCTCCACTTT. Translated: CASSFRNRADSPLHF.

Comments on this clonotype: One junction end does not reproduce the germline sequence, and a read error may be involved. The V gene is TRBV2, the J gene TRBJ2-7; 7 bases are a match to TRBD1. The CDR3 is 16 amino acids. Per germline, CDR1 SNHLY and CDR2 FYNNEI. The CDR3, as DNA: TGTGCCAGCAAGGGGGCCCGACACCTCACCTCTTACGGGCAGTACTTC. Its protein product is CASKGARHLTSYGQYF.

V usage is TRBV6-5 and J usage is TRBJ1-2; D not certain. This CDR3 spans 17 amino acids. The germline gives CDR1 MNHEY, CDR2 SVGAGI. Trimming removed 3 bases from V and 3 bases from J, with 20 bases in between. DNA of the CDR3: TGTGCCAGCAGTTATACACGACCTGCCCTTAGGGACTATGGCTACACCTTC. Protein product: CASSYTRPALRDYGYTF.

This chain uses TRBV6-6 with TRBJ1-5; weak D call: TRBD1 (5 bases). Trimming stripped 6 bases from V and 7 bases from J, with 16 bases between. Germline-derived CDR1 and CDR2 are MNHNY and SVGAGI (reference sequence). The CDR3 spans 14 residues. The CDR3 reads CASSPGGMNQPQHF. The CDR3, as DNA: TGTGCCAGCAGCCCGGGGGGTATGAACCAGCCCCAGCATTTT.

The V call is TRBV20-1, the J call TRBJ2-1; 7 positions agree with TRBD1. V lost 4 bases to trimming and J lost 7 bases; unmatched junction nucleotides: 4. The CDR3 runs to 12 residues. Germline V lookup: CDR1 DFQATT, CDR2 SNEGSKA (reference sequence). CDR3 loop: CSAKNRGNEQFF. The CDR3 nucleotides are TGCAGTGCTAAGAACAGGGGAAATGAGCAGTTCTTC.

The chain links TRBV9 to TRBJ1-1; the D gene is possibly TRBD1 (5 bases). V was shortened by 0 bases and J by 4 bases, with 16 bases between the two germline ends. Germline V gives CDR1 SGDLS, CDR2 YYNGEE. The CDR3 extends over 16 amino acids. CDR3 coding DNA: TGTGCCAGCAGCGTAGTTTCTGGGGGGGGTGGCACTGAAGCTTTCTTT. This translates into CASSVVSGGGGTEAFF. Full variable domain (missing parts from reference TRBV9 and TRBJ1-1): DSGVTQTPKHLITATGQRVTLRCSPRSGDLSVYWYQQSLDQGLQFLIQYYNGEERAKGNILERFSAQQFPDLHSELNLSSLELGDSALYFCASSVVSGGGGTEAFFGQGTRLTVV.

The gene calls are TRBV28 and TRBJ2-3; D is uncertain. CDR1 and CDR2 (germline): MDHEN, SYDVKM. The CDR3 loop spans 14 amino acids. V was trimmed by 3 bases and J by 4 bases, leaving 11 bases between them. The CDR3 DNA sequence: TGTGCCAGCAGTTTTGTGCTAGGAGCAGATACGCAGTATTTT. The encoded protein is CASSFVLGADTQYF.

The chain has TRBV7-2 and TRBJ2-3, with a possible D match to TRBD2 (7 bases). Trimming removed 5 bases from V and 5 bases from J, with 20 bases in between. The CDR3 contains 16 residues. CDR1 and CDR2 from the germline V gene are SGHTA and FQGNSA. Here the CDR3 DNA reads TGTGCCAGCAGCCCCTCCGGGGCGGGGGCCATAGATACGCAGTATTTT. Its protein product is CASSPSGAGAIDTQYF.

The chain couples TRBV5-1 to TRBJ1-2; no clear D. V dropped 4 bases and J dropped 8 bases, with 21 bases sitting between them. CDR1 and CDR2 from the germline V gene are SGHRS and YFSETQ. CDR3 length equals 15 residues. The CDR3, as DNA: TGCGCCAGCAGCGACGAAGGGCGTCAACTTAAAGGCTACACCTTC. Encoded protein: CASSDEGRQLKGYTF.

This clonotype turned up a few times. The genes are TRBV6-1 and TRBJ2-1; 10 nucleotides align to TRBD1. The length of the CDR3 is 18 residues. V gave up 4 bases and J gave up 7 bases; unmatched junction bases: 16. Germline CDR1 MNHNS, CDR2 SASEGT. CDR3 nucleotide sequence: TGTGCCAGCAGTGGGCCCCAACCGGGACAGGGGATGTCAAATGAGCAGTTCTTC. As protein: CASSGPQPGQGMSNEQFF.